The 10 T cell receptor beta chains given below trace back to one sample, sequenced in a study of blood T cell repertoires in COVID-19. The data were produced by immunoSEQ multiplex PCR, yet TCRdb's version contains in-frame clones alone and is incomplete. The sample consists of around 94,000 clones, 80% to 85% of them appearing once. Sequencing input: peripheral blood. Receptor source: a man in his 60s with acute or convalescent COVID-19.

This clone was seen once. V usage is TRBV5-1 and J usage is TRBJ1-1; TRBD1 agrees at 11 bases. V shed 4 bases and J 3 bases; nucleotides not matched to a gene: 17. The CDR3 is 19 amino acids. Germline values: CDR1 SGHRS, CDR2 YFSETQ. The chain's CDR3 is CASSPVPPGQGGRDTEAFF. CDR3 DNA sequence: TGCGCCAGCAGCCCCGTCCCCCCGGGACAGGGGGGGAGAGACACTGAAGCTTTCTTT.

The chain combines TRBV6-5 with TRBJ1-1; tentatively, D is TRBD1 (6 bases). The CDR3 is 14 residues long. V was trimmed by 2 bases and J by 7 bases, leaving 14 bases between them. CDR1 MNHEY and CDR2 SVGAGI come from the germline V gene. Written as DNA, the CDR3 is TGTGCCAGCAGTTACGCTACAGGGAGAGATGAAGCTTTCTTT. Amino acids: CASSYATGRDEAFF.

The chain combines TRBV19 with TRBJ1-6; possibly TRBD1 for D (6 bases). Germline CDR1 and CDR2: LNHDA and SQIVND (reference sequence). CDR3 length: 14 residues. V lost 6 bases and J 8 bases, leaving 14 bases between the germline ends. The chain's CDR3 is CASSRDRFYSPLHF. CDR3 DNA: TGTGCCAGTAGCCGCGACAGGTTCTATTCACCCCTCCACTTT.

Here the CDR3 reads CASSLVLAGYNEQFF. The CDR3 nucleotides read TGTGCCAGCAGCTTGGTGCTAGCGGGGTACAATGAGCAGTTCTTC. The chain couples TRBV5-8 to TRBJ2-1; 9 bases are a match to TRBD2. CDR1 SGHTS and CDR2 YDEGEE come from the germline V gene. The V gene end was trimmed by 0 bases and the J gene end by 4 bases; junction bases not matched to a gene: 2. The CDR3 sequence is 15 residues long. Supplemented by reference TRBV5-8 and TRBJ2-1, the full variable domain reads EAGVTQSPTHLIKTRGQQATLRCSPISGHTSVYWYQQALGLGLQFLLWYDEGEERNRGNFPPRFSGRQFPNYSSELNVNALELEDSALYLCASSLVLAGYNEQFFGPGTRLTVL.

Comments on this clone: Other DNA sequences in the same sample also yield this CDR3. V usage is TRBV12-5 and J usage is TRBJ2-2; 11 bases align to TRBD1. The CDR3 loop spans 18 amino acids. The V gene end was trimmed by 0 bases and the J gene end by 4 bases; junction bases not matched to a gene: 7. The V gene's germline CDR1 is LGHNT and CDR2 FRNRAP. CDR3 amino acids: CASGLVRGDRGATGELFF. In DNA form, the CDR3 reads TGTGCTAGTGGTTTGGTACGGGGGGACAGGGGGGCCACCGGGGAGCTGTTTTTT.

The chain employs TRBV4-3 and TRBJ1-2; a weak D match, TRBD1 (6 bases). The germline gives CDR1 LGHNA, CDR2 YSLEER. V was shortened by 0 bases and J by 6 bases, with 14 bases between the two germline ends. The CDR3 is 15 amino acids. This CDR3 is CASSQETMDSHGYTF. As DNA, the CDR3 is TGCGCCAGCAGCCAAGAAACGATGGACAGTCATGGCTACACCTTC.

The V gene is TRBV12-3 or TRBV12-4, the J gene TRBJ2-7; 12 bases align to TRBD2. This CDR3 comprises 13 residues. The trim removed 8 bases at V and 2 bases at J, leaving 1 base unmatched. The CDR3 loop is CASGLAGPYEQYF. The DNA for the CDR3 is TGTGCCAGCGGACTAGCGGGGCCCTACGAGCAGTACTTC.

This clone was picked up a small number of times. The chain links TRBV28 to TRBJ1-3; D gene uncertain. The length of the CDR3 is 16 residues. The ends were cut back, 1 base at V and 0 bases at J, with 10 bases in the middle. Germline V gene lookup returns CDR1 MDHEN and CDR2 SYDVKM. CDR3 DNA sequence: TGTGCCAGCAGTTTATTTGAGCCTTCCTCTGGAAACACCATATATTTT. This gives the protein CASSLFEPSSGNTIYF.

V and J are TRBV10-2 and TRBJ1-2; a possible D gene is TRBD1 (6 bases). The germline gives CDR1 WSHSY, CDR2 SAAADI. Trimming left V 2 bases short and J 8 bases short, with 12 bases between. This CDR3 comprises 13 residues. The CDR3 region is CASSEATGTGYTF. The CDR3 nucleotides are TGCGCCAGCAGTGAGGCCACAGGGACAGGCTACACCTTC.

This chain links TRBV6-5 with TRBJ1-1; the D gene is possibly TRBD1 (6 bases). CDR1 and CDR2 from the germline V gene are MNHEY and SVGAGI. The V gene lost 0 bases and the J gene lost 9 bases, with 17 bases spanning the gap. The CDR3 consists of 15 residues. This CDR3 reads CASSYSRNPDSQAFF. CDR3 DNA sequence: TGTGCCAGCAGTTACTCCCGTAACCCGGACAGCCAAGCTTTCTTT.